The clone carrying this TCR beta chain was observed once. Its matching antigen is unknown. Relative to the germline gene, one junction end is altered; a read error may explain this. These data belong to a study of CD8 T cells in Susac syndrome. General observations from the study: Susac-specific public clones numbered about 16 in total CD8+ repertoires (and about 5 in CD8+ TEMRA repertoires). Clonal expansion involving Susac CD8+ cells peaked in TEMRA cells and active patients.

The CDR3 is made up of 16 amino acids. The V gene's germline CDR1 is SEHNR and CDR2 FQNEAQ (reference sequence). RNA was extracted with the RNeasy kit, and a quantity of roughly 0.5 to 1 ug was reverse transcribed using random hexamers. Multiplex immunoSEQ PCR targeted 54 Vbeta and 13 Jbeta TCR beta segments. TCRdb redid the calling of the immunoSEQ multiplex PCR reads with MiXCR, one entry per CDR3 protein. The table shows about 90,000 distinct CDR3 sequences, with 90% to 97% occurring only once. The chain recombines TRBV7-9 with TRBJ2-1, with 9 bases matching TRBD1. The material sequenced was CD8+ T cells from PBMCs. This TCR came from a human donor with Susac syndrome. Written as DNA, the CDR3 is TGTGCCAGCAGTTTAGATAAGGGACAGGGAGAAAATGAGCAGTTCTTC. It translates to CASSLDKGQGENEQFF.